The 10 T cell receptor beta chains reported below all come from one sample, sequenced in a study of T cells in tumors after PD-1 blockade. The data were produced by immunoSEQ multiplex PCR, yet TCRdb's version contains in-frame clones alone and is incomplete. The table has 50,000 to 75,000 clones, approximately 79% seen once; the top ten hold approximately 4.8%. Sequences were derived from PBMCs, sampled after anti-PD-1 treatment. Receptors were obtained from a human donor with basal cell carcinoma.

The chain recombines TRBV2 with TRBJ1-2, with D unclear. The V gene lost 8 bases and the J gene lost 6 bases, with 16 bases spanning the gap. The CDR3 has 13 amino acids. Per the germline V gene, CDR1 is SNHLY and CDR2 is FYNNEI. CDR3 region: CASGNQLPDGYTF. The DNA of the CDR3 is TGTGCCAGCGGGAACCAACTCCCGGATGGCTACACCTTC.

The chain links TRBV19 to TRBJ2-3, with 7 bases lining up with TRBD2. CDR1 is LNHDA and CDR2 is SQIVND in the germline V gene (reference sequence). J was trimmed by 0 bases and V by 5 bases; bases with no gene match: 5. This CDR3 is built from 15 residues. The CDR3 here is CASSFSGPSTDTQYF. The CDR3, as DNA: TGTGCCAGTAGTTTTAGCGGGCCTAGCACAGATACGCAGTATTTT.

This clone was observed a single time. The rearrangement links TRBV3-1 (or the pseudogene TRBV3-2) to TRBJ2-7; TRBD1 matches at 11 bases. Unmatched junction bases numbered 8, after V lost 4 bases and J lost 3 bases. CDR1 and CDR2 from the germline V gene are LGHDT and YNNKEL (reference sequence). CDR3 length: 16 residues. CDR3 sequence reads: CASSLLGQGARYEQYF. The CDR3 region has the DNA TGTGCCAGCAGCCTCCTAGGACAGGGGGCTCGCTACGAGCAGTACTTC.

The chain has TRBV6-5 and TRBJ1-2, with TRBD1 matching 7 bases. This CDR3 has 12 amino acids. V was pared by 6 bases and J by 3 bases, with 1 base of the junction left unmatched. Germline V lookup: CDR1 MNHEY, CDR2 SVGAGI. This chain's CDR3 is CASRGTDYGYTF. The DNA for the CDR3 is TGTGCCAGCAGAGGGACAGACTATGGCTACACCTTC.

This clone is medium-sized in the sample. The V call is TRBV3-1 (or the pseudogene TRBV3-2), the J call TRBJ1-2; D perhaps matches TRBD1 (5 bases). Germline V lookup: CDR1 LGHDT, CDR2 YNNKEL (reference sequence). CDR3 length: 19 amino acids. Deletions cut 3 bases from V and 0 bases from J, with 23 bases between. The CDR3 loop is CASSQGISRDSNANYGYTF. The CDR3 DNA reads as TGTGCCAGCAGCCAGGGGATTAGTCGGGACTCCAACGCTAACTATGGCTACACCTTC.

This clone was counted a few times. The CDR3 region has the DNA TGTGCCAGCAGCTCGGAGCGGGCCTACGAGCAGTACTTC. Translated, it gives CASSSERAYEQYF. This rearrangement joins TRBV7-2 to TRBJ2-7; weak D call: TRBD2 (6 bases). CDR3 length equals 13 residues. V gave up 4 bases and J gave up 2 bases, with 9 bases separating them. Germline values: CDR1 SGHTA, CDR2 FQGNSA.

This clone occurred once. J is TRBJ2-5 and V is TRBV5-1, with 10 positions matching TRBD2. CDR1 SGHRS and CDR2 YFSETQ come from the germline V gene. J was trimmed by 2 bases and V by 0 bases; bases with no gene match: 4. The CDR3 consists of 16 residues. The CDR3 here is CASSLDSAGGQETQYF. CDR3 DNA: TGCGCCAGCAGCTTGGATTCAGCGGGGGGGCAAGAGACCCAGTACTTC.

The gene calls are TRBV28 and TRBJ1-1; D call uncertain. Germline CDR1 MDHEN, CDR2 SYDVKM. The CDR3 sequence is 13 residues long. Trimming took off 3 bases at V and 7 bases at J, with 12 bases between the two ends. This CDR3 is CASSFGRKFEAFF. The CDR3 nucleotides read TGTGCCAGCAGTTTTGGCAGAAAATTTGAAGCTTTCTTT.

This clone was picked up a small number of times. This chain joins TRBV6-5 and TRBJ2-2; 7 positions agree with TRBD2. CDR1 and CDR2 from the germline V gene are MNHEY and SVGAGI. J gave up 6 bases and V 7 bases, and 5 bases lay outside the gene matches. The CDR3 extends over 13 amino acids. CDR3 sequence: CASTPRGAGELFF. DNA of the CDR3: TGTGCCAGCACCCCACGGGGGGCCGGGGAGCTGTTTTTT.

The V and J genes are TRBV2 and TRBJ2-7, with D hard to call. Trimming pared 6 bases from V and 2 bases from J, leaving 5 bases between. Germline assignment: CDR1 SNHLY and CDR2 FYNNEI. This CDR3 is 11 amino acids long. The CDR3 nucleotides read TGTGCCAGCAGCCAAACCTACGAGCAGTACTTC. It translates to CASSQTYEQYF.